The next 3 T cell receptor beta chains were all read from a single sample in a study of T-cell reconstitution after alpha-beta-depleted transplantation in children. Unique molecular identifiers were incorporated during preparation of the TCRbeta library. TCRdb itself ran the PCR reads through MiXCR, one entry per CDR3 protein. The sample has roughly 570,000 distinct CDR3 sequences, roughly 27% seen once. Sequenced here: PBMCs, sampled before TCRalphabeta/CD19-depleted stem cell transplant. These receptors all stem from a boy younger than two with Wiskott-Aldrich syndrome, due to receive a stem cell transplant.

The J gene is TRBJ2-4, the V gene TRBV12-3 or TRBV12-4; D is perhaps TRBD2 (5 bases). The CDR3 contains 15 residues. The V end was cut by 5 bases, the J end by 7 bases, with 18 bases between. CDR3: CASSPRGSGRNIQYF. CDR3 sequence (DNA): TGTGCCAGCAGTCCTCGAGGGTCCGGAAGGAACATTCAGTACTTC.

This clonotype was seen repeatedly, ten times or more. V and J are TRBV5-1 and TRBJ2-1, with D unresolved. This CDR3 contains 13 residues. Germline CDR1 and CDR2: SGHRS and YFSETQ. V lost 0 bases, J lost 4 bases, and 5 bases lay in between. The DNA for the CDR3 is TGCGCCAGCAGCTTGGGGATGTACAATGAGCAGTTCTTC. Its translation is CASSLGMYNEQFF.

The rearrangement links TRBV6-5 to TRBJ2-3, with a tentative D call TRBD1 (5 bases). This CDR3 has 16 residues. V was pared by 1 base and J by 5 bases, with 16 bases between. Germline CDR1 is MNHEY and CDR2 is SVGAGI. Here the CDR3 DNA reads TGTGCCAGCAGTTACTTTCTCAGGGAATCAGGAGATACGCAGTATTTT. Protein sequence: CASSYFLRESGDTQYF.